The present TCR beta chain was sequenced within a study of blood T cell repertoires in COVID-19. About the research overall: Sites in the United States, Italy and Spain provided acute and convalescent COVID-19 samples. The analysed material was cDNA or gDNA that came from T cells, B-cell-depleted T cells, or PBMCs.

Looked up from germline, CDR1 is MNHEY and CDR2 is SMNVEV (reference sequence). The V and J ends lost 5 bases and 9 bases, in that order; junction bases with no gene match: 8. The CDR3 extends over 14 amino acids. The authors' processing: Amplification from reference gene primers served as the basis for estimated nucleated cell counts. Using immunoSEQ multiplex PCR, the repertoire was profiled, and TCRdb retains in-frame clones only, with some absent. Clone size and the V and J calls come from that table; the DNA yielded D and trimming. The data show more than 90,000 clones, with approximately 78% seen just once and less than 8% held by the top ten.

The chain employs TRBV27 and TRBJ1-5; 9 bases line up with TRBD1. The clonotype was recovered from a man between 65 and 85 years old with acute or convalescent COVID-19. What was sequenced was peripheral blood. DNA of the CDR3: TGTGCCAGCAGTCCTGGGACAGGGAATGGGCCCCAGCATTTT. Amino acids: CASSPGTGNGPQHF.